This T cell receptor beta chain was identified during a study of cytomegalovirus exposure and HLA in healthy donors. This clone has more than one count but fewer than ten. Its antigen remains unknown. Study-level findings and limits: Later work associated over 15,000 TCR beta sequences with HLA alleles at 0.05 false discovery rate. For presence/absence analyses, sequencing depth was assumed to be roughly uniform across donors. Follow-up analysis seemed to connect common viral pathogens with several of the most significant clusters identified.

PCR primers comprised 60 Vbeta and 13 Jbeta primers. TCRdb's table, derived via immunoSEQ multiplex PCR, lists solely in-frame clones and lacks some. The table shows approximately 140,000 clones, with 75% to 80% occurring only once. V gave up 3 bases and J gave up 3 bases, with 6 bases separating them. The CDR3 length is 13 residues. The germline gives CDR1 SGHNT, CDR2 YENEEA. This rearrangement joins TRBV11-3 to TRBJ2-1, with D unresolved. The source material was PBMCs. This sequence originates from a woman in her fifties or sixties in good health and CMV-seronegative. CDR3 in amino acids: CASSFAGYNEQFF. In DNA, the CDR3 is TGTGCCAGCAGCTTTGCCGGCTACAATGAGCAGTTCTTC.